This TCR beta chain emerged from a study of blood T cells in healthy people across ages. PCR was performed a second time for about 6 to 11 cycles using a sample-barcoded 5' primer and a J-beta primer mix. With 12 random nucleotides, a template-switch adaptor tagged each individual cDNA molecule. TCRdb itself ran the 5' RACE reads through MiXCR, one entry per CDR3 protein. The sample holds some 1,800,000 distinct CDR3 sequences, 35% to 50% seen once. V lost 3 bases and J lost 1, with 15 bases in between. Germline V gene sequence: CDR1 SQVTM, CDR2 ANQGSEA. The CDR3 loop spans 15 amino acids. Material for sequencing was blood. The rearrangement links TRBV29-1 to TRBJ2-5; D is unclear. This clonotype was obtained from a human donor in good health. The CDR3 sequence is CSVDGSLGTQETQYF. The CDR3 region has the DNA TGCAGCGTTGACGGGTCCCTGGGAACCCAAGAGACCCAGTACTTC.